This TCR beta chain came from a study of T-cell reconstitution after alpha-beta-depleted transplantation in children. The study's findings and limits: T-cell counts and diversity at one year post-transplant came mainly from newly produced T cells.

Molecular barcoding with unique molecular identifiers was used for the TCRbeta library. One entry per CDR3 protein, called by TCRdb with MiXCR from the PCR reads. Of around 200,000 distinct CDR3 sequences listed, around 9.2% are singletons. This clonotype was seen more than once but under ten times. Its antigen is as yet unknown. Material: PBMCs, mostly from graft donor cells, obtained 360 days after TCRalphabeta/CD19-depleted stem cell transplant. This sequence was found in a male patient aged 2-15 years who had a stem cell transplant for acute myeloid leukemia, so the T cells may come from the graft donor.

The CDR3 sequence: CATSSRPAPNEKLFF. In DNA, the CDR3 is TGTGCCACCAGCAGCCGTCCAGCCCCCAATGAAAAACTGTTTTTT. This chain links TRBV15 with TRBJ1-4; D ambiguous. V shed 3 bases and J shed 5 bases, with 13 bases lying between them. Germline V gives CDR1 LNHNV, CDR2 YYDKDF (reference sequence). This CDR3 has 15 residues. Drawing the rest from reference TRBV15 and TRBJ1-4, the complete variable domain is DAMVIQNPRYQVTQFGKPVTLSCSQTLNHNVMYWYQQKSSQAPKLLFHYYDKDFNNEADTPDNFQSRRPNTSFCFLDIRSPGLGDTAMYLCATSSRPAPNEKLFFGSGTQLSVL.